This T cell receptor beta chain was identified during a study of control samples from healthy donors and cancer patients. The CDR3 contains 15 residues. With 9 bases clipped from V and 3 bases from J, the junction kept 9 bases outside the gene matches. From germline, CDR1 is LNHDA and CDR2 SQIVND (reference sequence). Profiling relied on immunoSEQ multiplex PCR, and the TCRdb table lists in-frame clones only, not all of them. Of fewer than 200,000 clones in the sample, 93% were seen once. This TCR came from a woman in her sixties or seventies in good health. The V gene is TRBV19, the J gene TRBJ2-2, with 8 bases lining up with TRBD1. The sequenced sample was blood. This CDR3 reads CASRFQGADTGELFF. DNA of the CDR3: TGTGCCAGCCGATTTCAGGGGGCTGACACCGGGGAGCTGTTTTTT.